The 21 T cell receptor beta chains below were found in one sample sequenced in a study of CD8+CD57+ T cells in acquired aplastic anemia. Before being chosen for sequencing, patients had shown CD8+CD57+ cell expansion by flow cytometry. TCR beta VDJ and CDR3 profiling used genomic DNA as template. From the reads, TCRdb called clonotypes with MiXCR, one entry per CDR3 protein. The sample lists 200,000 to 250,000 distinct CDR3 sequences, approximately 45% occurring once. Specimen: sorted CD4+, CD8+, or CD8+CD57+ T cells (not recorded which) from PBMCs. These receptor sequences come from a human donor with aplastic anemia.

This sequence joins TRBV7-2 and TRBJ2-7, with 14 bases aligning to TRBD2. In germline, CDR1 is SGHTA, CDR2 FQGNSA. The CDR3 is made up of 15 amino acids. With V trimmed by 4 bases and J by 10 bases, 9 bases remained unmatched. CDR3 region: CASSSGLAGGEDQYF. CDR3 bases: TGTGCCAGCAGCTCCGGACTAGCGGGGGGAGAGGACCAGTACTTC.

This chain connects TRBV12-3 or TRBV12-4 to TRBJ2-3; 9 nucleotides match TRBD1. The CDR3 is 16 residues long. V lost 6 bases, J lost 4 bases, and 11 bases stayed unmatched. Here the CDR3 DNA reads TGTGCCAGCAGGGCTACAGGGGGCGCGGACCCAGATACGCAGTATTTT. Translating gives CASRATGGADPDTQYF.

This clonotype was counted ten times or more. The chain recombines TRBV7-2 with TRBJ2-7; weak D call: TRBD2 (5 bases). Germline V lookup: CDR1 SGHTA, CDR2 FQGNSA. V was pared by 1 base and J by 3 bases, with 13 bases between. This CDR3 comprises 15 residues. The CDR3 bases are TGTGCCAGCAGCTTAGGTGAAGCGGTAAACTACGAGCAGTACTTC. Residues: CASSLGEAVNYEQYF.

This clonotype was seen once. The chain has TRBV14 and TRBJ2-2, with TRBD1 as a possible D gene (5 bases). Germline CDR1 reads SGHDN; CDR2 reads FVKESK. This CDR3 is 16 amino acids long. The V gene lost 3 bases and the J gene lost 4 bases, with 15 bases spanning the gap. The CDR3 DNA reads as TGTGCCAGCAGCCACCTAGTAGGACACAGCACCGGGGAGCTGTTTTTT. It yields the protein CASSHLVGHSTGELFF.

The table lists this clonotype with a few counts. The rearrangement joins TRBV28 to TRBJ2-5, with TRBD1 as a possible D gene (6 bases). Germline CDR1 is MDHEN and CDR2 is SYDVKM. V was trimmed by 6 bases and J by 1 base, leaving 15 bases between them. The CDR3 sequence is 15 residues long. The CDR3 loop is CASSRAQGLQETQYF. The CDR3 DNA is TGTGCCAGCAGCCGGGCCCAGGGGCTCCAAGAGACCCAGTACTTC.

The rearrangement joins TRBV7-3 to TRBJ2-7; the match to TRBD1 covers 7 bases. The CDR3 is 15 residues long. Unmatched junction bases numbered 13, after V lost 4 bases and J lost 7 bases. CDR1 SGHTA and CDR2 FQGTGA come from the germline V gene. CDR3 amino acids: CASSSTGQTYNEQYF. The CDR3 nucleotides are TGTGCCAGCAGCTCCACGGGACAGACGTACAATGAGCAGTACTTC.

The table lists this clonotype with many counts. This rearrangement joins TRBV15 to TRBJ2-6; D is ambiguous. This CDR3 region has 16 residues. V shed 0 bases and J shed 0 bases, with 6 bases lying between them. The V gene's germline CDR1 is LNHNV and CDR2 YYDKDF (reference sequence). The CDR3 DNA reads as TGTGCCACCAGCAGAGATGTGAGCTCTGGGGCCAACGTCCTGACTTTC. This gives the protein CATSRDVSSGANVLTF.

As concerns this clonotype: Just one base apart from a much larger clone, this may be a read error. V is TRBV7-9 and J is TRBJ1-1; tentative D call: TRBD1 (5 bases). Germline assignment: CDR1 SEHNR and CDR2 FQNEAQ (reference sequence). This CDR3 has 15 amino acids. Trimming took off 5 bases at V and 0 bases at J, with 13 bases between the two ends. DNA of the CDR3: TGTGCCAGCAGCGTACCGACAGAAATGAACACTGAAGCTTTCTTT. This translates into CASSVPTEMNTEAFF.

This clonotype was recorded at least ten times. The chain uses TRBV27 and TRBJ2-1; the match to TRBD2 covers 11 bases. This CDR3 has 16 amino acids. Germline CDR1 reads MNHEY; CDR2 reads SMNVEV (reference sequence). V dropped 8 bases and J dropped 3; count of bases not matched to a gene: 9. CDR3 DNA: TGTGCCAGCTCATTATTAGGGACTAGCGGCTACAATGAGCAGTTCTTC. It encodes CASSLLGTSGYNEQFF.

This clonotype was observed at least ten times. CDR3 residues: CASSPPGPANTGELFF. In DNA form, the CDR3 reads TGTGCCAGCAGCCCCCCGGGACCCGCGAACACCGGGGAGCTGTTTTTT. The rearrangement links TRBV7-8 to TRBJ2-2; D is tentatively TRBD1 or TRBD2 (5 bases each). This CDR3 region has 16 residues. V dropped 5 bases and J dropped 0 bases, with 13 bases sitting between them. Germline values: CDR1 SGHVS, CDR2 FQNEAQ.

This clonotype was seen at least ten times. This chain links TRBV5-1 with TRBJ2-2; 8 nucleotides agree with TRBD1. CDR1 and CDR2 from the germline V gene are SGHRS and YFSETQ. J was trimmed by 4 bases and V by 1 base; bases with no gene match: 3. The length of the CDR3 is 15 residues. The CDR3 nucleotides read TGCGCCAGCAGCTTGAGGCAGGGGGCCACCGGGGAGCTGTTTTTT. Protein: CASSLRQGATGELFF.

The chain uses TRBV28 and TRBJ2-3; 12 nucleotides align to TRBD2. Per germline, CDR1 MDHEN and CDR2 SYDVKM. This CDR3 is built from 18 residues. V dropped 5 bases and J dropped 5; count of bases not matched to a gene: 14. The CDR3 is CASSVSSGRAQVGDTQYF. The CDR3 bases are TGTGCCAGCAGTGTTTCTAGCGGGAGGGCCCAAGTCGGAGATACGCAGTATTTT.

This clonotype turned up a few times. A clone one base away is much larger, so this may be a read error. The chain combines TRBV15 with TRBJ2-1; tentatively, D is TRBD2 (6 bases). This CDR3 has 15 amino acids. Trimming took off 8 bases at V and 0 bases at J, with 14 bases between the two ends. Germline V gives CDR1 LNHNV, CDR2 YYDKDF (reference sequence). The CDR3 DNA reads TGTGCCACCTGGAGGGATACTAGCTCCTACAATGAGCAGTTCTTC. This translates into CATWRDTSSYNEQFF.

This clonotype was detected many times. The chain combines TRBV20-1 with TRBJ2-7; D is unresolved. Trimming shortened V by 6 bases and J by 1 base, and 13 bases separated the two germline ends. The CDR3 length is 13 residues. CDR1 and CDR2 (germline): DFQATT, SNEGSKA (reference sequence). The CDR3 loop reads CSARRPASYEQYF. The CDR3 DNA reads TGCAGTGCCCGAAGGCCAGCATCCTACGAGCAGTACTTC.

The chain recombines TRBV7-2 with TRBJ1-1; 7 positions agree with TRBD1. V was pared by 6 bases and J by 6 bases, with 10 bases of the junction left unmatched. CDR1 and CDR2 from the germline V gene are SGHTA and FQGNSA. The CDR3 spans 14 residues. The CDR3 here is CASSSSGTVPEAFF. CDR3 sequence (DNA): TGTGCCAGCAGTTCATCCGGGACAGTCCCTGAAGCTTTCTTT.

The gene calls are TRBV4-1 and TRBJ1-2; D may be TRBD1 (6 bases). CDR3 length equals 18 residues. Germline V gene data show CDR1 as MGHRA and CDR2 as YSYEKL. Trimming stripped 0 bases from V and 6 bases from J, with 23 bases between. CDR3 nucleotides: TGCGCCAGCAGCCAAGAGAGATTGGTGGGGGCAGGGGAGGATGGCTACACCTTC. Translation: CASSQERLVGAGEDGYTF.

A remark on this clonotype: A much larger clone differs from this one at a single base, so this may be a read error. The chain links TRBV9 to TRBJ2-7, with 7 bases identical to TRBD1. This CDR3 is built from 16 residues. Trimming removed 3 bases from V and 0 bases from J; junction bases left unmatched: 9. Germline V gene lookup returns CDR1 SGDLS and CDR2 YYNGEE. The CDR3 sequence is CASSAEPGQSSYEQYF. For the CDR3, the DNA is TGTGCCAGCAGCGCCGAACCGGGACAGAGCTCCTACGAGCAGTACTTC.

The rearrangement links TRBV20-1 to TRBJ1-1; the D gene is possibly TRBD1 (5 bases). The CDR3 runs to 11 residues. Trimming pared 0 bases from V and 10 bases from J, leaving 9 bases between. Germline V lookup: CDR1 DFQATT, CDR2 SNEGSKA (reference sequence). CDR3 nucleotide sequence: TGCAGTGCTAGAGACAGGGTAGGAGCTTTCTTT. It encodes CSARDRVGAFF.

This clonotype has ten or more counts. J is TRBJ1-1 and V is TRBV29-1, with D possibly matching TRBD1 (5 bases). The germline CDR1 and CDR2 sequences are SQVTM and ANQGSEA. V was clipped by 6 bases and J by 4 bases, with 18 bases between them. The CDR3 contains 14 residues. The CDR3 DNA reads as TGCAGCGTGGGTCGGGCTACGAGGGGCACTGAAGCTTTCTTT. Residues: CSVGRATRGTEAFF.

This clonotype was seen repeatedly, ten times or more. CDR3 bases: TGTGCCAGCAGCCAGAATGCGGAAGCTTTCTTT. This translates into CASSQNAEAFF. V and J are TRBV4-2 and TRBJ1-1; no reliable D call. This CDR3 region has 11 residues. Germline lookup yields CDR1 LGHNA and CDR2 YNFKEQ. V lost 3 bases and J lost 8, with 7 bases in between.

As regards this clonotype: An end of the junction does not agree with germline; a read error may underlie this. The V call is TRBV7-6, the J call TRBJ2-1; possible D gene TRBD2, 6 bases. This CDR3 has 15 amino acids. Per the germline V gene, CDR1 is SGHVS and CDR2 is FNYEAQ. This CDR3 is CASRSDAGYYNEQFF. DNA of the CDR3: TGTGCTAGCAGGTCGGATGCGGGGTACTACAATGAGCAGTTCTTC.